The source of this TCR beta chain is a study of T cell responses to AZD1222 COVID-19 vaccine. General observations from the study: The sample set comprised mostly white British donors with more females, and clonal diversity was possibly underestimated. Vaccine-related CD4 TCRs covered spike, predominating at 160-218 and 743-854. Unmutated regions of variants are reportedly targeted by nearly half of spike-specific TCRs. Scientists sampled the repertoires only once the peak T cell response had passed.

The CDR3 covers 13 residues. V lost 6 bases, J lost 8 bases, and 14 bases lay in between. As concerns this clone: Its cognate antigen is unknown.

Repertoires were generated with immunoSEQ multiplex PCR, while TCRdb's copy carries only in-frame clones and drops some. The sample lists tens of thousands of clones; 70% to 90% were seen once. The receptor was derived from an adult in good health. Sequencing was performed on peripheral blood, taken on day 0 of AZD1222 vaccination. The V call is TRBV12-3 or TRBV12-4, the J call TRBJ2-1; D is uncertain. The CDR3 loop reads CASRPGPSYEQFF. The DNA for the CDR3 is TGTGCCAGCAGACCCGGACCCTCCTATGAGCAGTTCTTC.